These 21 T cell receptor beta chains originate from one sample sequenced in a study of T cells in Graves' hyperthyroidism and ophthalmopathy. TCR beta CDR3 sequences were amplified from RNA transcripts. With the HTBI primer set, the TCR CDR3 went through a first round of RT-PCR. In TCRdb, the multiplex PCR reads were re-called with MiXCR into one record per CDR3 protein. The table lists roughly 710,000 distinct CDR3 sequences, about 35% of them singletons. Sequences were obtained from blood. These receptors were obtained from a woman in her thirties or forties with Graves' hyperthyroidism.

This clonotype was counted many times. The rearrangement links TRBV29-1 to TRBJ1-2, with D perhaps TRBD1 (5 bases). Germline CDR1 reads SQVTM; CDR2 reads ANQGSEA. This CDR3 is built from 11 residues. Here the CDR3 DNA reads TGCACGTCACGGGGCCACTATGGCTACACCTTC. It codes for CTSRGHYGYTF.

The V gene is TRBV10-3, the J gene TRBJ2-1; 8 bases line up with TRBD1. Germline trimming cut 7 bases from V and 3 bases from J; bases unmatched to any gene: 14. The CDR3 has 17 residues. The germline gives CDR1 ENHRY, CDR2 SYGVKD. The CDR3 is CAINNPGQGVGYNEQFF. CDR3 coding DNA: TGTGCCATCAACAACCCTGGACAGGGAGTGGGCTACAATGAGCAGTTCTTC.

The chain is built from TRBV24-1 and TRBJ2-1, with D unclear. The CDR3 is 11 amino acids. CDR1 and CDR2 (germline): KGHDR, SFDVKD. Trimming shortened V by 9 bases and J by 4 bases, and 6 bases separated the two germline ends. CDR3 DNA sequence: TGTGCCACCGAAATATACAATGAGCAGTTCTTC. Its protein is CATEIYNEQFF.

The rearrangement links TRBV20-1 to TRBJ2-5; 12 positions match TRBD1. The CDR3 has 15 residues. Trimming removed 5 bases from V and 5 bases from J; junction bases left unmatched: 9. Germline CDR1 and CDR2: DFQATT and SNEGSKA (reference sequence). The CDR3 DNA reads as TGCAGTGCTTATCCCGGGACAGGGGGCCGGGAGACCCAGTACTTC. It codes for CSAYPGTGGRETQYF.

This clonotype came up once. The chain employs TRBV25-1 and TRBJ1-4, with 7 bases matching TRBD1. V shed 5 bases and J 8 bases; nucleotides not matched to a gene: 8. Germline V gene data show CDR1 as MGHDK and CDR2 as SYGVNS. The CDR3 spans 14 residues. The CDR3 reads CASSWQGGPEKLFF. CDR3 DNA: TGTGCCAGCAGTTGGCAGGGGGGTCCGGAAAAACTGTTTTTT.

Comments on this clonotype: At one of its ends the junction is not consistent with the germline gene, which may arise from a read error. The chain uses TRBV5-1 and TRBJ2-5, with 10 bases lining up with TRBD1. Germline V gene lookup returns CDR1 SGHRS and CDR2 YFSETQ. The CDR3 covers 15 residues. The CDR3 nucleotides read TGTGCCAGCAGCCCCGGACAGGGGGTTATAGAGACCCAGTACTTC. It codes for CASSPGQGVIETQYF.

Regarding this clonotype: Given a much more abundant clone one base away, this may be a read error. This chain joins TRBV7-2 and TRBJ1-1; no firm D call. This CDR3 comprises 17 residues. Germline CDR1 is SGHTA and CDR2 is FQGNSA. CDR3 amino acids: CASSPLPAEIGNTEASF. The CDR3 DNA is TGTGCCAGCAGTCCTCTGCCGGCCGAGATAGGGAACACTGAAGCTTCCTTT.

This clonotype turned up a few times. The chain employs TRBV19 and TRBJ1-5; 10 bases line up with TRBD1. The CDR3 extends over 16 amino acids. Germline CDR1 is LNHDA and CDR2 is SQIVND (reference sequence). V shed 8 bases, J shed 0 bases, and the junction held 7 bases outside the gene matches. The CDR3 bases are TGTGCCAGTCACCGGGACAGGGGTTTTAGCAATCAGCCCCAGCATTTT. Amino acid sequence: CASHRDRGFSNQPQHF.

Note on this clonotype: A much larger clone lies one base from this, so it may be a read error. V gene TRBV10-3 combines with J gene TRBJ1-1, with TRBD1 identical over 7 bases. The germline gives CDR1 ENHRY, CDR2 SYGVKD. J was trimmed by 4 bases and V by 8 bases; bases with no gene match: 7. The CDR3 is 13 residues long. The CDR3, as DNA: TGTGCCATCCTGGGACAGATGGGCACTGAAGCTTTCTTT. This gives the protein CAILGQMGTEAFF.

This sequence joins TRBV2 and TRBJ2-7; 8 bases are a match to TRBD2. CDR1 and CDR2 from the germline V gene are SNHLY and FYNNEI. V shed 4 bases and J 0 bases; nucleotides not matched to a gene: 5. The CDR3 consists of 15 residues. CDR3 coding DNA: TGTGCCAGCAGTGCTCCGGGACTAGGCTCCTACGAGCAGTACTTC. Protein sequence: CASSAPGLGSYEQYF.

The J gene is TRBJ2-2, the V gene TRBV2; 9 bases are a match to TRBD2. V lost 1 base, J lost 6 bases, and 3 bases stayed unmatched. This CDR3 contains 15 residues. Germline CDR1 is SNHLY and CDR2 is FYNNEI. Written as DNA, the CDR3 is TGTGCCAGCAGTGAAGGGGCGGGAGGGGCCGGGGAGCTGTTTTTT. The encoded protein is CASSEGAGGAGELFF. The full variable domain, with the rest looked up from reference TRBV2 and TRBJ2-2, is EPEVTQTPSHQVTQMGQEVILRCVPISNHLYFYWYRQILGQKVEFLVSFYNNEISEKSEIFDDQFSVERPDGSNFTLKIRSTKLEDSAMYFCASSEGAGGAGELFFGEGSRLTVL.

This clonotype showed up many times. The genes are TRBV2 and TRBJ2-2; maybe TRBD1 (6 bases). The germline gives CDR1 SNHLY, CDR2 FYNNEI. This CDR3 is 15 amino acids long. Trimming took off 2 bases at V and 0 bases at J, with 7 bases between the two ends. The DNA of the CDR3 is TGTGCCAGCAGTGAAAGGACAGCGAACACCGGGGAGCTGTTTTTT. It specifies CASSERTANTGELFF.

This clonotype was counted many times. The V gene is TRBV7-2, the J gene TRBJ1-1, with a possible D match to TRBD1 (5 bases). The germline V gene encodes CDR1 SGHTA and CDR2 FQGNSA. V was trimmed by 4 bases and J by 3 bases, leaving 12 bases between them. This CDR3 is 14 amino acids long. The CDR3 nucleotides read TGTGCCAGCAGCTCACAGGCCCGGGACACTGAAGCTTTCTTT. Translating it yields CASSSQARDTEAFF.

This clonotype was detected many times. The V and J genes are TRBV4-2 and TRBJ2-7; 7 positions agree with TRBD2. CDR3 length: 15 amino acids. V lost 1 base to trimming and J lost 4 bases; unmatched junction nucleotides: 7. CDR1 is LGHNA and CDR2 is YNFKEQ in the germline V gene. The DNA for the CDR3 is TGTGCCAGCAGCCAAGGGACCGGGGGAGGGTACGAGCAGTACTTC. It yields the protein CASSQGTGGGYEQYF.

The rearrangement links TRBV4-2 to TRBJ1-5; 8 bases match TRBD1. The V segment lost 5 bases and the J segment 3 bases; nucleotides outside the gene matches: 6. The length of the CDR3 is 15 residues. Germline V gene data show CDR1 as LGHNA and CDR2 as YNFKEQ. The CDR3 bases are TGTGCCAGCAGCTTTGGGACAGGCTACAATCAGCCCCAGCATTTT. Protein sequence: CASSFGTGYNQPQHF.

Concerning this clonotype itself: As the CDR3 is not closed by the conserved phenylalanine or tryptophan, this likely results from a read error. The genes are TRBV19 and TRBJ1-5; D gene unclear. The CDR3 runs 17 residues. CDR1 LNHDA and CDR2 SQIVND come from the germline V gene (reference sequence). The CDR3 sequence: CASSIDVWVLGNQPQHS. CDR3 in DNA: TGTGCCAGTAGTATAGATGTCTGGGTCCTGGGCAACCAGCCCCAGCATTCT.

On this clonotype: A much larger clone is a single base away; this may be a read error. The CDR3 does not end in the conserved phenylalanine or tryptophan, so this is likely a read error. The chain couples TRBV19 to TRBJ1-1; 9 bases map to TRBD1. This CDR3 has 14 residues. After removal of 6 bases from V and 4 bases from J, the junction contained 6 bases not matched to a gene. From germline, CDR1 is LNHDA and CDR2 SQIVND (reference sequence). CDR3 amino acids: CASSRDRDGTEAFS. The CDR3 region has the DNA TGTGCCAGTAGCCGGGACAGGGATGGCACTGAAGCTTTCTCT.

Notes on this clonotype: An end of the junction does not agree with germline; a read error may underlie this. V and J are TRBV11-2 and TRBJ1-4; D unclear. Germline loops: CDR1 SGHAT, CDR2 FQNNGV. There are 17 residues in the CDR3. CDR3 in DNA: TGCGCCAGCAGCCTAGGATTTGCGATCTCGGCTAATGAAAAACTGTTTTTT. It translates to CASSLGFAISANEKLFF.

This clonotype was seen repeatedly, ten times or more. V and J are TRBV5-5 and TRBJ1-2; D gene ambiguous. The length of the CDR3 is 13 residues. The V and J ends lost 3 bases and 5 bases respectively, with 11 bases between them. Germline V gene data show CDR1 as SGHKS and CDR2 as YYEKEE (reference sequence). Here the CDR3 reads CASSSAVGYGYTF. The CDR3, as DNA: TGTGCCAGCAGCTCCGCCGTTGGGTATGGCTACACCTTC. The full variable domain, with the rest looked up from reference TRBV5-5 and TRBJ1-2, is DAGVTQSPTHLIKTRGQQVTLRCSPISGHKSVSWYQQVLGQGPQFIFQYYEKEERGRGNFPDRFSARQFPNYSSELNVNALLLGDSALYLCASSSAVGYGYTFGSGTRLTVV.

With regard to this clonotype: One junction end disagrees with the germline gene, perhaps due to a read error. V and J are TRBV24-1 and TRBJ1-5; D is uncertain. Germline V gives CDR1 KGHDR, CDR2 SFDVKD. This CDR3 is 16 amino acids long. The CDR3 DNA reads as TGTGCCAGCAGTGAGCAATTAGGGATGAATAATCAGCCCCAGCATTTT. It translates to CASSEQLGMNNQPQHF.

In this sample, this clonotype turned up a few times. The gene calls are TRBV19 and TRBJ1-5; 10 bases fit TRBD1. The CDR3 is 19 residues long. Trimming took 7 bases from V and 7 from J; bases not matched to a gene: 22. Germline loops: CDR1 LNHDA, CDR2 SQIVND (reference sequence). The CDR3 sequence: CASTPKAGRDRGVFQPQHF. As DNA, the CDR3 is TGTGCCAGTACCCCTAAAGCGGGCCGGGACAGGGGCGTTTTCCAGCCCCAGCATTTT.